The rows below give T cell receptor beta chains drawn from one sample of a study of T-cell reconstitution after alpha-beta-depleted transplantation in children. One entry per CDR3 protein, called by TCRdb with MiXCR from the PCR reads. Of hundreds of thousands of distinct CDR3 sequences listed, under 30% are singletons. The sequencing used PBMCs, mostly from graft donor cells, collected 360 days after TCRalphabeta/CD19-depleted stem cell transplant. The source of these receptors is a boy less than two years old who had a stem cell transplant for acute myeloid leukemia, so the T cells may come from the graft donor. Both conserved end residues are part of each CDR3. The order of the fields is V gene, J gene, D gene, clone size, CDR3 DNA, CDR3 protein. D genes are given only for firm matches. The size entry is marked missing in some rows and otherwise reads once, few, many or a size class.

TRBV3-1	TRBJ2-7	NA	many	TGTGCCAGCAGCCATTGGGAACGGTACGAGCAGTACTTC	CASSHWERYEQYF
TRBV18	TRBJ2-1	NA	many	TGTGCCAGCTCACCAAGAACAGGCCGGAATGAGCAGTTCTTC	CASSPRTGRNEQFF
TRBV4-3	TRBJ2-1	NA	few	TGCGCCAGCAGCCCAATGACGGGAGACAATGAGCAGTTCTTC	CASSPMTGDNEQFF
TRBV5-1	TRBJ2-1	TRBD1	few	TGCGCCAGCAGCCCAGGGACAGTCGATGAGCAGTTCTTC	CASSPGTVDEQFF
TRBV20-1	TRBJ2-1	TRBD1	many	TGCAGTGCTAAGGGGGCATCAAGATACAATGAGCAGTTCTTC	CSAKGASRYNEQFF
TRBV2	TRBJ2-5	NA	few	TGTGCCAGCAGTGGCGACAGTTCGGAGACCCAGTACTTC	CASSGDSSETQYF
TRBV12-3/TRBV12-4	TRBJ2-7	TRBD2	many	TGTGCCAGCAGCTCGACTAGCGGGGGGGCTTACGAGCAGTACTTC	CASSSTSGGAYEQYF
TRBV20-1	TRBJ2-5	NA	many	TGCAGTGCTAGTTGCCCCATCACTAGCTCTGAGACCCAGTACTTC	CSASCPITSSETQYF
TRBV20-1	TRBJ2-4	TRBD2	many	TGCAGTGCTAGAGCCCCTAGCGGGGGCCCGACGTACTTC	CSARAPSGGPTYF
TRBV7-8	TRBJ1-1	TRBD1	few	TGTGCCAGCATTAGGACAGGGGGAGGGGCCGGTGAAGCTTTCTTT	CASIRTGGGAGEAFF
TRBV20-1	TRBJ1-5	NA	NA	TGCAGTGCTAGAGGCCCAGAGGCCCAGCATTTT	CSARGPEAQHF
TRBV20-1	TRBJ2-1	TRBD2	few	TGCAGTGCTAGAGGACTAGCGGGGTATGAGCAGTTCTTC	CSARGLAGYEQFF
TRBV6-2/TRBV6-3	TRBJ2-7	TRBD2	many	TGTGCCAGCAGGACTAGCGGGGGGCCCTACGAGCAGTACTTC	CASRTSGGPYEQYF
TRBV12-3/TRBV12-4	TRBJ2-5	TRBD2	many	TGTGCCAGCAGTTTAGTGTATGGCGGGGGGAAAGAGACCCAGTACTTC	CASSLVYGGGKETQYF
TRBV15	TRBJ1-1	NA	NA	TGTGCCACCAGCAGAGATCCCAGGGAAACTGAAGCTTTCTTT	CATSRDPRETEAFF
TRBV25-1	TRBJ2-5	NA	NA	TGTGCCAGCGCCAGGGTTCTGGACCAGTACTTC	CASARVLDQYF
TRBV6-2/TRBV6-3	TRBJ2-7	TRBD1	NA	TGTGCCAGCAGTTCACCCGGGACAGGGCGTAGAGAGCAGTACTTC	CASSSPGTGRREQYF
TRBV5-1	TRBJ1-1	NA	NA	TGCGCCAGCAGCCCGAGCGGTGGAGGGAACACTGAAGCTTTCTTT	CASSPSGGGNTEAFF
TRBV5-1	TRBJ2-1	TRBD1	few	TGCGCCAGCAGCCATGGGACAGGGGGACTTGAGCAGTTCTTC	CASSHGTGGLEQFF
TRBV27	TRBJ2-1	TRBD2	few	TGTGCCAGGAAGGGGACTAGCGGGGGCCATGAGCAGTTCTTC	CARKGTSGGHEQFF
TRBV12-3/TRBV12-4	TRBJ2-7	TRBD1	few	TGTGCCAGCAGTTCCACAGGGGGCAGGTACGAGCAGTACTTC	CASSSTGGRYEQYF
TRBV12-3/TRBV12-4	TRBJ2-5	NA	many	TGTGCCAGCAGGCCCCTGGGGAACCAAGAGACCCAGTACTTC	CASRPLGNQETQYF
TRBV3-1	TRBJ2-3	NA	NA	TGTGCCAGCAGCAATACAGGAGAGGGCACAGATACGCAGTATTTT	CASSNTGEGTDTQYF
TRBV5-1	TRBJ1-1	TRBD1	NA	TGCGCCAGCAGCTTCCGACCCGGGACAGGGGCCACCAACACTGAAGCTTTCTTT	CASSFRPGTGATNTEAFF
TRBV6-5	TRBJ2-1	NA	many	TGTGCCAGCGGTACGCGTATAGCGGAGCAGTTCTTC	CASGTRIAEQFF